The rows below give T cell receptor beta chains drawn from one sample of a study of blood T cell repertoires in COVID-19. Data came from immunoSEQ multiplex PCR; TCRdb stores just in-frame clones and leaves some out. The repertoire has 150,000 to 200,000 clones, around 87% of them found once; the top ten carry 2.5%. The sample consisted of peripheral blood. The receptors originated from a man in his forties with active or convalescent COVID-19. Each CDR3 is given with its conserved first and last residue. Each record gives: D gene, clone size, J gene, V gene, CDR3 protein, CDR3 DNA. D genes are given only for firm matches. Part of the rows lack a size; the others show once, few, many or a class for expanded clones.

D: TRBD2
size: .
J: TRBJ2-5
V: TRBV5-1
CDR3: CASGVTSGQETQYF
DNA: TGCGCCAGCGGGGTTACTAGCGGCCAAGAGACCCAGTACTTC

D: TRBD2
size: .
J: TRBJ2-5
V: TRBV7-2
CDR3: CASSLVSGEVETQYF
DNA: TGTGCCAGCAGCTTAGTTAGCGGGGAGGTGGAGACCCAGTACTTC

D: .
size: once
J: TRBJ2-1
V: TRBV15
CDR3: CATGRSSYNEQFF
DNA: TGTGCCACCGGGAGGAGCTCCTACAATGAGCAGTTCTTC

D: .
size: .
J: TRBJ1-2
V: TRBV30
CDR3: CAWKQGLRYGYTF
DNA: TGTGCCTGGAAACAGGGCCTCCGCTATGGCTACACCTTC

D: TRBD1
size: .
J: TRBJ2-1
V: TRBV5-1
CDR3: CASSRPGTGGATYNEQFF
DNA: TGCGCCAGCAGCCGCCCCGGGACAGGGGGCGCGACCTACAATGAGCAGTTCTTC

D: TRBD1
size: .
J: TRBJ2-3
V: TRBV7-2
CDR3: CASSLTGADTQYF
DNA: TGTGCCAGCAGCTTAACAGGGGCAGATACGCAGTATTTT

D: .
size: many
J: TRBJ2-7
V: TRBV3-1/TRBV3-2
CDR3: CASSLMGRGGSEQYF
DNA: TGTGCCAGCAGCCTTATGGGAAGGGGGGGCTCCGAGCAGTACTTC

D: .
size: .
J: TRBJ1-2
V: TRBV6-2/TRBV6-3
CDR3: CASSYGGTNYGYTF
DNA: TGTGCCAGCAGTTACGGAGGGACTAACTATGGCTACACCTTC

D: TRBD2
size: once
J: TRBJ2-1
V: TRBV11-2
CDR3: CASSLTTSGRSYNEQFF
DNA: TGTGCCAGCAGCTTAACGACTAGCGGGCGCTCCTACAATGAGCAGTTCTTC

D: .
size: .
J: TRBJ2-2
V: TRBV6-5
CDR3: CASSILGGAGELFF
DNA: TGTGCCAGCAGCATCCTAGGGGGGGCCGGGGAGCTGTTTTTT

D: TRBD1
size: few
J: TRBJ1-3
V: TRBV7-2
CDR3: CASSHTQGALGNTIYF
DNA: TGTGCCAGCAGCCATACGCAGGGGGCGCTGGGAAACACCATATATTTT

D: TRBD1
size: .
J: TRBJ1-6
V: TRBV6-1
CDR3: CASSEFRQGLSPLHF
DNA: TGTGCCAGCAGTGAATTCCGACAGGGGTTGTCACCCCTCCACTTT

D: .
size: .
J: TRBJ1-2
V: TRBV6-5
CDR3: CASSYNPPGGDGYTF
DNA: TGTGCCAGCAGTTACAACCCACCGGGCGGGGATGGCTACACCTTC

D: TRBD1
size: .
J: TRBJ2-7
V: TRBV15
CDR3: CATSSIARGQASYEQYF
DNA: TGTGCCACCAGCAGCATAGCCCGGGGACAGGCCTCCTACGAGCAGTACTTC

D: .
size: .
J: TRBJ1-2
V: TRBV10-3
CDR3: CAISAGVGDFYGYTF
DNA: TGTGCCATCAGTGCCGGGGTCGGAGATTTCTATGGCTACACCTTC

D: TRBD2
size: .
J: TRBJ2-2
V: TRBV9
CDR3: CASSASGGGTGELFF
DNA: TGTGCCAGCAGCGCTAGCGGGGGCGGCACCGGGGAGCTGTTTTTT

D: TRBD1
size: .
J: TRBJ1-2
V: TRBV6-5
CDR3: CASSYSEGAGGYTF
DNA: TGTGCCAGCAGTTACTCAGAGGGGGCCGGTGGCTACACCTTC

D: .
size: .
J: TRBJ2-1
V: TRBV7-3
CDR3: CASSPKGFGREKGDNEQFF
DNA: TGTGCCAGCAGCCCAAAGGGATTTGGCAGAGAGAAGGGAGACAATGAGCAGTTCTTC

D: .
size: once
J: TRBJ1-4
V: TRBV7-6
CDR3: CASSPGRDSRTNEKLFF
DNA: TGTGCCAGCAGCCCTGGACGGGACTCCAGAACGAATGAAAAACTGTTTTTT

D: .
size: .
J: TRBJ2-7
V: TRBV7-7
CDR3: CASSEGGGAGYEQYF
DNA: TGTGCTAGCAGCGAAGGAGGGGGCGCCGGCTACGAGCAGTACTTC

D: .
size: .
J: TRBJ1-5
V: TRBV2
CDR3: CASRSGQWAQPQHF
DNA: TGTGCCAGCAGATCTGGGCAGTGGGCACAGCCCCAGCATTTT

D: .
size: few
J: TRBJ2-1
V: TRBV7-3
CDR3: CASSPEERGNEQFF
DNA: TGTGCCAGCAGCCCTGAGGAACGTGGGAATGAGCAGTTCTTC

D: .
size: once
J: TRBJ1-2
V: TRBV30
CDR3: CAWSVHGGAHGYTF
DNA: TGTGCCTGGAGTGTACATGGGGGGGCACATGGCTACACCTTC

D: TRBD1
size: .
J: TRBJ1-3
V: TRBV13
CDR3: CASSLVGTVQDGIRNTIYF
DNA: TGTGCCAGCAGCTTAGTCGGGACAGTACAAGACGGCATAAGAAACACCATATATTTT

D: .
size: .
J: TRBJ2-7
V: TRBV3-1/TRBV3-2
CDR3: CASSQDKGEQYF
DNA: TGTGCCAGCAGCCAAGATAAGGGGGAGCAGTACTTC

D: .
size: once
J: TRBJ1-1
V: TRBV7-9
CDR3: CASSFRPRGTAANTEAFF
DNA: TGTGCCAGCAGCTTCCGTCCCCGGGGGACGGCGGCGAACACTGAAGCTTTCTTT

D: TRBD2
size: .
J: TRBJ2-5
V: TRBV30
CDR3: CAWSRSSGGETQYF
DNA: TGTGCCTGGAGCCGCTCGTCGGGGGGAGAGACCCAGTACTTC

D: TRBD1
size: few
J: TRBJ1-2
V: TRBV4-2
CDR3: CASSRERGPLNYGYTF
DNA: TGTGCCAGCAGCCGTGAGAGGGGGCCTCTTAACTATGGCTACACCTTC

D: .
size: once
J: TRBJ1-2
V: TRBV5-1
CDR3: CASREQGRVYGYTF
DNA: TGCGCCAGCAGAGAGCAGGGCAGGGTCTATGGCTACACCTTC

D: .
size: once
J: TRBJ1-6
V: TRBV30
CDR3: CAWSVEGWNSPLHF
DNA: TGTGCCTGGAGTGTAGAGGGCTGGAATTCACCCCTCCACTTT

D: .
size: once
J: TRBJ1-1
V: TRBV7-2
CDR3: CAEGRENTEAFF
DNA: TGTGCCGAGGGGCGGGAGAACACTGAAGCTTTCTTT

D: .
size: .
J: TRBJ1-2
V: TRBV5-1
CDR3: CASSRTQGYGYTF
DNA: TGCGCCAGCAGCCGGACCCAGGGCTATGGCTACACCTTC

D: TRBD1
size: .
J: TRBJ1-2
V: TRBV28
CDR3: CASRTGGADGYTF
DNA: TGTGCCAGCAGGACAGGGGGCGCGGATGGCTACACCTTC